This TCR beta chain emerged from a study of OX40 agonist ivuxolimab in advanced cancers. Background on the study: The study enrolled dose-escalation patients with hepatocellular carcinoma, melanoma, renal cell or head and neck cancer.

The length of the CDR3 is 15 residues. V was pared by 7 bases and J by 5 bases, with 7 bases of the junction left unmatched. Germline V gene data show CDR1 as LNHDA and CDR2 as SQIVND (reference sequence). Sequencing was performed with immunoSEQ multiplex PCR; in TCRdb, only in-frame clones are kept and a portion is missing. The sample lists about 42,000 clones, approximately 80% occurring once. It was autoimmune disease history or systemic immunosuppression that excluded patients. Sequenced here: CD4+ or CD8+ T cells sorted from blood, sampled in a trial of the OX40 agonist ivuxolimab. The sequence derives from an adult with an advanced solid tumor such as melanoma, head and neck, liver or kidney cancer. The chain recombines TRBV19 with TRBJ2-1; 11 bases fit TRBD2. DNA for the CDR3: TGTGCCAGTAACATGGGGACTAGCGGCCACAATGAGCAGTTCTTC. Amino acid sequence: CASNMGTSGHNEQFF.